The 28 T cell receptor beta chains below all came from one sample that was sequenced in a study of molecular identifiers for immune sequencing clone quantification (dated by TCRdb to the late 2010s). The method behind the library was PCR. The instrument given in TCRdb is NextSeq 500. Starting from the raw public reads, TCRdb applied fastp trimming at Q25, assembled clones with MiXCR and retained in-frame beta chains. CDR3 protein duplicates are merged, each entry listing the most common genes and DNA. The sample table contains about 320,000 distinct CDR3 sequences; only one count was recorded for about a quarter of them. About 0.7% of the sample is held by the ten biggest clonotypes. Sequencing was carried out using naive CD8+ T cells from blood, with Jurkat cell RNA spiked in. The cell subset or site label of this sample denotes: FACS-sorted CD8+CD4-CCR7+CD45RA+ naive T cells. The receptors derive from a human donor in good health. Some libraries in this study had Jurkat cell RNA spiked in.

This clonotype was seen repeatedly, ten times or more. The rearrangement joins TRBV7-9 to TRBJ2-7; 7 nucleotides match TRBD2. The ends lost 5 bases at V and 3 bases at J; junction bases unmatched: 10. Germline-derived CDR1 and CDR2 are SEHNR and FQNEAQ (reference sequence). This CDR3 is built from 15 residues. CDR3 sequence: CASSTARGLNYEQYF. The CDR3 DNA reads TGTGCCAGCAGCACCGCGCGGGGGTTAAACTACGAGCAGTACTTC.

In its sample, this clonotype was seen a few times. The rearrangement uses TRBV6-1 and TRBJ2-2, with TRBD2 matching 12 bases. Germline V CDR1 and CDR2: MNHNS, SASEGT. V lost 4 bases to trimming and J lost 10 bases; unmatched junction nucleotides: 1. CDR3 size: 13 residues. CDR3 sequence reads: CASSGTSGMELFF. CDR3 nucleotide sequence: TGTGCCAGCAGTGGGACTAGCGGGATGGAGCTGTTTTTT.

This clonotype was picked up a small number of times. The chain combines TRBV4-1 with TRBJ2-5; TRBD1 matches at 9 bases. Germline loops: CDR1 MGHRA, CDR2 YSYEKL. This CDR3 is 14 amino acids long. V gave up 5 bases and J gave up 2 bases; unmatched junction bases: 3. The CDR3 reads CASSEQGAQETQYF. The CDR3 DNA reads TGCGCCAGCAGCGAACAGGGGGCGCAAGAGACCCAGTACTTC.

The CDR3 nucleotides read TGTGCCAGCAGTTCCCAGGGGGCCAGAACCGGGGAGCTGTTTTTT. The encoded protein is CASSSQGARTGELFF. The chain is built from TRBV27 and TRBJ2-2; 8 bases map to TRBD1. CDR3 length: 15 amino acids. Trimming took 4 bases from V and 5 from J; bases not matched to a gene: 6. Germline V gene sequence: CDR1 MNHEY, CDR2 SMNVEV (reference sequence).

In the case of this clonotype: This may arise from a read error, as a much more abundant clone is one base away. The CDR3 nucleotides are TGTGCCAGCATCCCCACCGGCAGTGGCTCAGATACGCAGTATTTT. This translates into CASIPTGSGSDTQYF. The rearrangement links TRBV12-3 or TRBV12-4 to TRBJ2-3; D is unclear. With 7 bases removed from V and 4 bases from J, the gap between germline ends came to 18 bases. The CDR3 sequence is 15 residues long.

DNA of the CDR3: TGCGCCAGCAGCCAAGAAAGGTTCGGGTACGAGCAGTACTTC. It encodes CASSQERFGYEQYF. The chain links TRBV4-3 to TRBJ2-7, with D hard to call. CDR3 length: 14 residues. Trimming shortened V by 0 bases and J by 4 bases, and 10 bases separated the two germline ends. Germline CDR1 is LGHNA and CDR2 is YSLEER.

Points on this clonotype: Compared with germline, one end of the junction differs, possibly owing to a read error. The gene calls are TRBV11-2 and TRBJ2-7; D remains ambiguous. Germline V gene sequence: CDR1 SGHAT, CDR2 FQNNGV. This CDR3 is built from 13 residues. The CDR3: CASSTYPASELYF. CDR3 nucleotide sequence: TGTGCCAGCAGCACCTACCCGGCCAGCGAGCTGTACTTC.

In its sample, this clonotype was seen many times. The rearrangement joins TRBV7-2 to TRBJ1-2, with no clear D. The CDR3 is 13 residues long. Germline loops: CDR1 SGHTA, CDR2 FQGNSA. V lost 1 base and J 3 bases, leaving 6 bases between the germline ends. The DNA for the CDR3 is TGTGCCAGCAGCTTAGGAGATTACTATGGCTACACCTTC. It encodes CASSLGDYYGYTF.

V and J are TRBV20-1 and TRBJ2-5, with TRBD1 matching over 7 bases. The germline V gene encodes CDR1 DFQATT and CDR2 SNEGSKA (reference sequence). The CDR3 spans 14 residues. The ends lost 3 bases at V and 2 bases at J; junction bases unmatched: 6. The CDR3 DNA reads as TGCAGTGCTAGCAGGACAGGACAGCAAGAGACCCAGTACTTC. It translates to CSASRTGQQETQYF.

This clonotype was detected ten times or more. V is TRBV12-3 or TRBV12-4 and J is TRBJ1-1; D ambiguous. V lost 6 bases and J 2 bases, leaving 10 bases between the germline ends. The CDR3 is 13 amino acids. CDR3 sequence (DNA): TGTGCCAGCAGCCCAGAAGGAAACACTGAAGCTTTCTTT. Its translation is CASSPEGNTEAFF.

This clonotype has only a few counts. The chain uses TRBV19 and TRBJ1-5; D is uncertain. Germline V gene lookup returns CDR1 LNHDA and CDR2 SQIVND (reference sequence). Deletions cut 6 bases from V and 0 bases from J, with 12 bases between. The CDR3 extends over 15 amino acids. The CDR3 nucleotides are TGTGCCAGTAGCCTGCTCCATATTAGCAATCAGCCCCAGCATTTT. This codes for CASSLLHISNQPQHF.

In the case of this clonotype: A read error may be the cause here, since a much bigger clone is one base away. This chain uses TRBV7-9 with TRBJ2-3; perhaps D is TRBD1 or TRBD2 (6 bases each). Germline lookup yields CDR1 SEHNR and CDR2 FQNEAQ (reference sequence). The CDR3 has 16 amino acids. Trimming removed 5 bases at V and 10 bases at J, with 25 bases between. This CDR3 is CASSVPEQGAPGAQYF. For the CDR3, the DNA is TGTGCCAGCAGCGTCCCGGAACAGGGTGCTCCGGGGGCGCAGTATTTT.

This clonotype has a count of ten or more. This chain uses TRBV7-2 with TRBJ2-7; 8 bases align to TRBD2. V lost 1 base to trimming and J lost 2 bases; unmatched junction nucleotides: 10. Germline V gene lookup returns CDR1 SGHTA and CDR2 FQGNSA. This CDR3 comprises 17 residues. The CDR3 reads CASSLDLAGLGTYEQYF. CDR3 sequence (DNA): TGTGCCAGCAGCTTAGATCTAGCGGGCCTCGGTACCTACGAGCAGTACTTC.

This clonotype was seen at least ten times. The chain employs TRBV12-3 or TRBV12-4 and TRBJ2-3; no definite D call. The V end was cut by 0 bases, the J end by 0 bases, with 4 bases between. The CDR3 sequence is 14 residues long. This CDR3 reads CASSLAASTDTQYF. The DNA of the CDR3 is TGTGCCAGCAGTTTAGCCGCTAGCACAGATACGCAGTATTTT.

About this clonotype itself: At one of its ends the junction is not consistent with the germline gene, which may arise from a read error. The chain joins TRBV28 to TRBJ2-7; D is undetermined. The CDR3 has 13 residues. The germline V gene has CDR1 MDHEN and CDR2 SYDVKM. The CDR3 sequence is CVSSLAVTYEQYF. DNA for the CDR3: TGTGTCAGCAGTTTGGCGGTAACCTACGAGCAGTACTTC.

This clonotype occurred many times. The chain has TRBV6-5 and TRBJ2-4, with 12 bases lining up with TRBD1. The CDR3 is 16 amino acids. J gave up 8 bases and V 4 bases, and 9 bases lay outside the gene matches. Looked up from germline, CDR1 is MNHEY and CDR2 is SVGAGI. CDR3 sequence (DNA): TGTGCCAGCAGTTCGCAGCGGGACAGGGGGCTGGACATTCAGTACTTC. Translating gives CASSSQRDRGLDIQYF.

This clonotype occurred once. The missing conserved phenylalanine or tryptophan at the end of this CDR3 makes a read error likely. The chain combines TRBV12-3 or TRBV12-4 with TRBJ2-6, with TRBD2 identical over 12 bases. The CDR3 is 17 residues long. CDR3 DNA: TGTGCCAGCAGTAGACTAGCGGGAGTATCTGGGGCCATCGTCCTGACTGTC. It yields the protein CASSRLAGVSGAIVLTV.

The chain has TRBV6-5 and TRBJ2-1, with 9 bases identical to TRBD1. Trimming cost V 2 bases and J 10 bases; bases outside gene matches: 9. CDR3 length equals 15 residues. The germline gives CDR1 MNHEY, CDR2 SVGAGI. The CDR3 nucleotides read TGTGCCAGCAGTTACCCGGGGACAGGGTTCGAGGAGCAGTTCTTC. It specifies CASSYPGTGFEEQFF.

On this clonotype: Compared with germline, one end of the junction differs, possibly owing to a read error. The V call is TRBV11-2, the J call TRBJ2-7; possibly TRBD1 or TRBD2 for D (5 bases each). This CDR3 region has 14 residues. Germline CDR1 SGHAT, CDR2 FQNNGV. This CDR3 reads CAGREPHWGYEQYF. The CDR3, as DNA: TGTGCCGGCAGAGAACCCCATTGGGGGTACGAGCAGTACTTC.

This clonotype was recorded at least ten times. The CDR3: CASSLTSGRAGVDTQYF. In nucleotides, the CDR3 is TGTGCCAGCAGTTTAACTAGCGGGAGGGCCGGAGTAGATACGCAGTATTTT. The gene calls are TRBV6-6 and TRBJ2-3; 13 bases map to TRBD2. This CDR3 region has 17 residues. After removal of 4 bases from V and 5 bases from J, the junction contained 9 bases not matched to a gene. CDR1 MNHNY and CDR2 SVGAGI come from the germline V gene (reference sequence).

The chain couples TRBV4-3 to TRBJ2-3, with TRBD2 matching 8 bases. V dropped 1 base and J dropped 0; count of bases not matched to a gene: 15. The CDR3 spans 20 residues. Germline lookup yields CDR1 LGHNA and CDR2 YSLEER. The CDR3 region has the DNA TGCGCCAGCAGCCAAGGCCCCGGGGGCGGGGGGCCCCCTAGCACAGATACGCAGTATTTT. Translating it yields CASSQGPGGGGPPSTDTQYF.

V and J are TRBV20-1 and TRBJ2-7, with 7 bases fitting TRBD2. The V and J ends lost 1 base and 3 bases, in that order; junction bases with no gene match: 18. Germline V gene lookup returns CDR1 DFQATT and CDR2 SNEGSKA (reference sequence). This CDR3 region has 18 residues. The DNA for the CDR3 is TGCAGTGCTAGAGCTGCCCTGGGACTAACCTCAAGTCACTACGAGCAGTACTTC. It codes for CSARAALGLTSSHYEQYF.

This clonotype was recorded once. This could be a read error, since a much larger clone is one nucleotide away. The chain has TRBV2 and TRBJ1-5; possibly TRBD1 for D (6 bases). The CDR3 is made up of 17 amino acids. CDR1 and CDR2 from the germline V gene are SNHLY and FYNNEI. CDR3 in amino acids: CASSEPLAGVSNQLQHF. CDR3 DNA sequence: TGTGCCAGCAGTGAGCCGTTAGCAGGGGTTAGCAATCAGCTCCAGCATTTT. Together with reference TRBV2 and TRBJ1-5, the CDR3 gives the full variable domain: EPEVTQTPSHQVTQMGQEVILRCVPISNHLYFYWYRQILGQKVEFLVSFYNNEISEKSEIFDDQFSVERPDGSNFTLKIRSTKLEDSAMYFCASSEPLAGVSNQLQHFGDGTRLSIL.

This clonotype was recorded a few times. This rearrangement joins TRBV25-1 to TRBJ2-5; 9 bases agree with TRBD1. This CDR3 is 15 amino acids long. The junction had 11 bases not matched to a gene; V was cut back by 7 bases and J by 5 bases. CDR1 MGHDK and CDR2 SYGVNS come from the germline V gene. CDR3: CASNPRGQGFETQYF. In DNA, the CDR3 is TGTGCCAGCAACCCCCGGGGACAGGGTTTTGAGACCCAGTACTTC.

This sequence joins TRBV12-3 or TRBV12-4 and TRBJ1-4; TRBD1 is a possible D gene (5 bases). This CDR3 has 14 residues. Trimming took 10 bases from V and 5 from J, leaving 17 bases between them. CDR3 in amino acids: CATKSPAGNEKLFF. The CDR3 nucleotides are TGTGCCACCAAGAGCCCAGCAGGGAATGAAAAACTGTTTTTT.

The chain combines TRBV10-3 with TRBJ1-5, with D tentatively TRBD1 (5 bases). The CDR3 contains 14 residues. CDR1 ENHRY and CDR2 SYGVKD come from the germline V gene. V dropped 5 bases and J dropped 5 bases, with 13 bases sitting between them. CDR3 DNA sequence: TGTGCCATCAGTAAGGCCGCAGGGTATCAGCCCCAGCATTTT. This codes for CAISKAAGYQPQHF.

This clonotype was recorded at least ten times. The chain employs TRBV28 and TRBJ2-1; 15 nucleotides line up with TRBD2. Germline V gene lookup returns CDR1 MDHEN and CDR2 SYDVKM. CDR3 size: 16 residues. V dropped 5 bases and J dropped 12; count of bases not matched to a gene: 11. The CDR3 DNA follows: TGTGCCAGCAGTCCAGGACTAGCGGGGGGGTCCGGAGGGCAGTTCTTC. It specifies CASSPGLAGGSGGQFF.

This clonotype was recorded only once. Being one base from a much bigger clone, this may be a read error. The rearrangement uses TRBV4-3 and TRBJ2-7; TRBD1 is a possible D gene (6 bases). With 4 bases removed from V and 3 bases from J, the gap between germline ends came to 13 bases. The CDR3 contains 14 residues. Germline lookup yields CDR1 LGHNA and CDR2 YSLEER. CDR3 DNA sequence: TGCGCCAGCAGCCGAGATCAGGGGAGCTACGAGCAGTACTTC. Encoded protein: CASSRDQGSYEQYF.